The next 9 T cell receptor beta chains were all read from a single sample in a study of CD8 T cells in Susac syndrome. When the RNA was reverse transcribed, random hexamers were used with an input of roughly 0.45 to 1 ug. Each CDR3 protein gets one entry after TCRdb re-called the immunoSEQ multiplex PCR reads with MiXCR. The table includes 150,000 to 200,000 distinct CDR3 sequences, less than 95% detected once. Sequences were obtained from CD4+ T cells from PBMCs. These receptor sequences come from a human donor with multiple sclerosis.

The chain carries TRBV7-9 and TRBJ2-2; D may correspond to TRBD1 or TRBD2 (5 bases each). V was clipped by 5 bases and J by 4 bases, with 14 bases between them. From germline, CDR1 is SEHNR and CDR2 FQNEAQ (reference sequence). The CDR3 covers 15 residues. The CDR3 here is CASSPGATFTGELFF. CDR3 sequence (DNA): TGTGCCAGCAGCCCCGGGGCGACCTTCACCGGGGAGCTGTTTTTT. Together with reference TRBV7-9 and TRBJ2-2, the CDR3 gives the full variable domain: DTGVSQNPRHKITKRGQNVTFRCDPISEHNRLYWYRQTLGQGPEFLTYFQNEAQLEKSRLLSDRFSAERPKGSFSTLEIQRTEQGDSAMYLCASSPGATFTGELFFGEGSRLTVL.

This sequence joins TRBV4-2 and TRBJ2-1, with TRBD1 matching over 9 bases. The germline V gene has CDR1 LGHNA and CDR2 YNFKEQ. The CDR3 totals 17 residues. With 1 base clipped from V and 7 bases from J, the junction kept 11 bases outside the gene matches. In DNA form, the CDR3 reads TGTGCCAGCAGCCAAGCCCGAACCGGGACAGGGCTGAATGAGCAGTTCTTC. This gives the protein CASSQARTGTGLNEQFF.

The CDR3 DNA reads TGTGCCAGCAGCTTGGGGTATGTAGCCTACGAGCAGTACTTC. This sequence encodes CASSLGYVAYEQYF. The genes are TRBV5-8 and TRBJ2-7; D is uncertain. This CDR3 has 14 amino acids. The V and J ends lost 0 bases and 2 bases respectively, with 9 bases between them. Germline CDR1 and CDR2: SGHTS and YDEGEE.

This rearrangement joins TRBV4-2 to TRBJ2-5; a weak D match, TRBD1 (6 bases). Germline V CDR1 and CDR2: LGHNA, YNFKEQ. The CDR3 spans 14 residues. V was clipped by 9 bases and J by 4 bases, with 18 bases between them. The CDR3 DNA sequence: TGTGCCAGTAACGGACAGACTGACCCAGAGACCCAGTACTTC. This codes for CASNGQTDPETQYF.

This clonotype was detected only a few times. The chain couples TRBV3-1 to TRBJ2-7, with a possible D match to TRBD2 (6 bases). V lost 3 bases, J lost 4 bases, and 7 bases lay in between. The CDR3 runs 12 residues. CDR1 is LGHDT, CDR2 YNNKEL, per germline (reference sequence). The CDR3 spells CASSQGGYEQYF. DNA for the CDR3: TGTGCCAGCAGCCAGGGAGGATACGAGCAGTACTTC.

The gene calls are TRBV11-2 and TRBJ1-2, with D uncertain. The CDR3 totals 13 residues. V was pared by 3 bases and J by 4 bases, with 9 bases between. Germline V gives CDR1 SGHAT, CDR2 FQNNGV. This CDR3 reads CASSLGTSYGYTF. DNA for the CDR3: TGTGCCAGCAGCTTGGGCACGTCCTATGGCTACACCTTC.

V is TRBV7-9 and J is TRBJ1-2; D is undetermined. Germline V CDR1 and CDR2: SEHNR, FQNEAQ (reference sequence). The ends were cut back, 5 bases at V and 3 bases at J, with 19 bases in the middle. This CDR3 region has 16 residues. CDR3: CASSPREIHRDYGYTF. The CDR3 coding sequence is TGTGCCAGCAGCCCACGGGAGATCCATCGGGACTATGGCTACACCTTC.

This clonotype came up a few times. CDR3 coding DNA: TGTGCCAGCAGTCCCCAATCAGATACGCAGTATTTT. Amino acid sequence: CASSPQSDTQYF. The chain carries TRBV12-3 or TRBV12-4 and TRBJ2-3; D is unresolved. The V and J ends lost 5 bases and 4 bases respectively, with 7 bases between them. The CDR3 consists of 12 residues.

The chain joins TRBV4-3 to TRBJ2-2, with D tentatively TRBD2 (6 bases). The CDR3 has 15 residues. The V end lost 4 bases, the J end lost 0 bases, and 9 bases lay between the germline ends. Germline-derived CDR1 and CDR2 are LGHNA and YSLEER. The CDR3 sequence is CASSRGVTNTGELFF. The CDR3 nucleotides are TGCGCCAGCAGCCGGGGGGTTACGAACACCGGGGAGCTGTTTTTT.